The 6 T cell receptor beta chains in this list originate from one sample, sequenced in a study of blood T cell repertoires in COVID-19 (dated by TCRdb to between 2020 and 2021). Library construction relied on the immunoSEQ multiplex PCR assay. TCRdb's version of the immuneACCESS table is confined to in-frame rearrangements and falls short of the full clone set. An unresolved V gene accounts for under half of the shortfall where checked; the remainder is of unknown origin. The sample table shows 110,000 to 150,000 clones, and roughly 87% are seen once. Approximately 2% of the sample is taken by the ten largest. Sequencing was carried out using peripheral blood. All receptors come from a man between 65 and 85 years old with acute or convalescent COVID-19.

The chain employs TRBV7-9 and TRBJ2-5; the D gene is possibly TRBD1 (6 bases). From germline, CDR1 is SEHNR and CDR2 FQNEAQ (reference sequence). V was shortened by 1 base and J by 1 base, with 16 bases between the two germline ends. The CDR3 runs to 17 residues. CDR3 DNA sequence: TGTGCCAGCAGCTTAGGTGGACAGCAACGGTTCCAAGAGACCCAGTACTTC. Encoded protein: CASSLGGQQRFQETQYF.

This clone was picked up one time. CDR3 region: CASSLRPSTEAFF. The CDR3, as DNA: TGTGCCAGCAGCCTTAGACCTAGCACTGAAGCTTTCTTT. The chain employs TRBV14 and TRBJ1-1, with D hard to call. In germline, CDR1 is SGHDN, CDR2 FVKESK. The CDR3 contains 13 residues. Trimming left V 4 bases short and J 4 bases short, with 10 bases between.

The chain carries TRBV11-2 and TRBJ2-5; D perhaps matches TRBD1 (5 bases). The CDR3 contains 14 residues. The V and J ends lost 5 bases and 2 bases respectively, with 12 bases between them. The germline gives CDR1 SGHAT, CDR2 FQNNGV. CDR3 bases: TGTGCCAGCAGCGCCGGACATTTACAAGAGACCCAGTACTTC. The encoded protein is CASSAGHLQETQYF.

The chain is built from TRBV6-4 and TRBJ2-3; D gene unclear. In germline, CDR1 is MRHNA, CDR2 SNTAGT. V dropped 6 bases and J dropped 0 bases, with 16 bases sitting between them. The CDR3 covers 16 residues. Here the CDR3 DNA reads TGTGCCAGCAGGTCGGGTGCCGGCCATAGCACAGATACGCAGTATTTT. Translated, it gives CASRSGAGHSTDTQYF.

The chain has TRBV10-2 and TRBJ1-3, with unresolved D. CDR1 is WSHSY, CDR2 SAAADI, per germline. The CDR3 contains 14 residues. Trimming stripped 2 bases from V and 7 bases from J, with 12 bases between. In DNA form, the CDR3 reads TGCGCCAGCAGTGAGGGTAGCCTTGGGAACACCATATATTTT. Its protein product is CASSEGSLGNTIYF.

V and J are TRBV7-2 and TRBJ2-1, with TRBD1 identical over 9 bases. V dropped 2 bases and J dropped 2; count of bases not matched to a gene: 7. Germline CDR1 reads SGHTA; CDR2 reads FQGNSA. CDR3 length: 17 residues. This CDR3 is CASSLLGRQGAYNEQFF. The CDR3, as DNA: TGTGCCAGCAGCTTATTAGGTAGACAGGGGGCCTACAATGAGCAGTTCTTC.